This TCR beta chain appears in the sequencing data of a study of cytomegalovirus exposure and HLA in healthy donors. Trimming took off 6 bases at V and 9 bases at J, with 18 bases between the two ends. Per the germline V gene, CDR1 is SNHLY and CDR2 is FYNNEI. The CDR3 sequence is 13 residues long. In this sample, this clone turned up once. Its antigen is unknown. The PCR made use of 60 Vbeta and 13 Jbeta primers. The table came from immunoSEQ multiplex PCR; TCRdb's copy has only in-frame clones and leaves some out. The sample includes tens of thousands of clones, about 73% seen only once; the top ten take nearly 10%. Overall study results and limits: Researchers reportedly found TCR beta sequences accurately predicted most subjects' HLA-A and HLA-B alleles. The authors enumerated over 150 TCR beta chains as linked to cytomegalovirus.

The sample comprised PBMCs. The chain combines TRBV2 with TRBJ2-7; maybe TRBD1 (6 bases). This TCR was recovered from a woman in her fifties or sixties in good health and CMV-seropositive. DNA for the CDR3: TGTGCCAGCAGGGTATACGAAAAGGACAGGCAGTACTTC. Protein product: CASRVYEKDRQYF.